This passage covers 17 T cell receptor beta chains from one sample sequenced in a study of blood T cells in healthy people across ages. Then a second PCR, running roughly 7 to 11 cycles, was carried out with a sample-barcoded 5' primer and a J-beta primer mix. Each CDR3 protein gets one entry after TCRdb re-called the 5' RACE reads with MiXCR. The table shows approximately 800,000 distinct CDR3 sequences, with roughly 64% occurring only once. The sequencing sample was made of blood. These receptor sequences come from a young man in good health.

In DNA form, the CDR3 reads TGCGCCAGCAGCTTGGCCCCCCTTGGGGCGCCCGGGGAGCTGTTTTTT. Protein: CASSLAPLGAPGELFF. V is TRBV5-1 and J is TRBJ2-2, with a weak D call TRBD1 (5 bases). The V gene's germline CDR1 is SGHRS and CDR2 YFSETQ. Trimming left V 0 bases short and J 6 bases short, with 15 bases between. The CDR3 consists of 16 residues.

This chain's CDR3 is CASSLIARSRPSYEQYF. CDR3 DNA sequence: TGTGCCAGCAGTTTAATAGCCCGATCCAGGCCATCCTACGAGCAGTACTTC. V gene TRBV28 combines with J gene TRBJ2-7, with D unresolved. V lost 2 bases, J lost 1 base, and 18 bases lay in between. In germline, CDR1 is MDHEN, CDR2 SYDVKM. The CDR3 extends over 17 amino acids.

The chain links TRBV4-2 to TRBJ2-1; D possibly corresponds to TRBD1 (6 bases). V lost 2 bases to trimming and J lost 2 bases, with 13 bases between them. The CDR3 covers 16 residues. Per the germline V gene, CDR1 is LGHNA and CDR2 is YNFKEQ. The CDR3 region has the DNA TGTGCCAGCAGCCAAACAGGGTACGAAACCTACAATGAGCAGTTCTTC. It translates to CASSQTGYETYNEQFF.

V and J are TRBV29-1 and TRBJ2-2; D may be TRBD1 or TRBD2 (5 bases each). There are 14 residues in the CDR3. Trimming removed 7 bases from V and 1 base from J, with 13 bases in between. Germline CDR1 SQVTM, CDR2 ANQGSEA. The CDR3 region is CSARGPMNTGELFF. CDR3 DNA: TGCAGCGCCCGGGGACCAATGAACACCGGGGAGCTGTTTTTT.

V gene TRBV6-6 combines with J gene TRBJ1-2, with D unresolved. Germline V gives CDR1 MNHNY, CDR2 SVGAGI (reference sequence). The germline V and J ends were trimmed by 6 bases and 7 bases, with 9 bases remaining between them. The CDR3 has 11 residues. The CDR3 DNA sequence: TGTGCCAGCAGATCGATGGGTGGCTACACCTTC. As protein: CASRSMGGYTF.

The CDR3 spells CSAPTSGVNEQYF. CDR3 coding DNA: TGCAGTGCCCCGACTAGCGGGGTAAACGAGCAGTACTTC. This rearrangement joins TRBV20-1 to TRBJ2-7; 11 nucleotides match TRBD2. The CDR3 extends over 13 amino acids. V was pared by 6 bases and J by 5 bases, with 6 bases of the junction left unmatched. The V gene's germline CDR1 is DFQATT and CDR2 SNEGSKA (reference sequence).

Worth noting for this clonotype: A clone one base away is much larger, so this may be a read error. The chain links TRBV4-2 to TRBJ1-5; no reliable D call. CDR1 is LGHNA, CDR2 YNFKEQ, per germline. CDR3 length: 13 amino acids. V was shortened by 0 bases and J by 5 bases, with 5 bases between the two germline ends. The CDR3 spells CASSQDDDQPQHF. The CDR3 nucleotides read TGTGCCAGCAGCCAAGATGATGATCAGCCCCAGCATTTT.

This clonotype has just one count. V and J are TRBV6-2 or TRBV6-3 and TRBJ2-3, with 9 bases fitting TRBD2. Looked up from germline, CDR1 is MNHEY and CDR2 is SVGEGT. The CDR3 extends over 18 amino acids. V lost 2 bases and J lost 2; bases outside the gene matches: 11. The CDR3 DNA follows: TGTGCCAGCAGTTACGACAAGCTAGCGGGAAGATACACAGATACGCAGTATTTT. Encoded protein: CASSYDKLAGRYTDTQYF.

The genes are TRBV29-1 and TRBJ1-4; D unclear. The ends were cut back, 4 bases at V and 5 bases at J, with 20 bases in the middle. The CDR3 covers 16 residues. The germline V gene encodes CDR1 SQVTM and CDR2 ANQGSEA. CDR3 in amino acids: CSVVVGISLSNEKLFF. The CDR3 DNA reads TGCAGCGTTGTAGTTGGCATTTCACTATCCAATGAAAAACTGTTTTTT.

The gene calls are TRBV7-9 and TRBJ2-5; the D gene could be TRBD1 or TRBD2 (5 bases each). V was pared by 9 bases and J by 11 bases, with 25 bases between. There are 14 residues in the CDR3. The germline V gene has CDR1 SEHNR and CDR2 FQNEAQ (reference sequence). The CDR3 protein is CASRRGFDLGEQYF. The CDR3 nucleotides are TGTGCCAGTCGTCGGGGCTTTGACTTAGGGGAGCAGTACTTC.

The chain uses TRBV12-3 or TRBV12-4 and TRBJ2-7; the match to TRBD1 covers 7 bases. J lost 6 bases, V lost 3 bases, and 8 bases had no gene match. This CDR3 comprises 14 residues. The DNA of the CDR3 is TGTGCCAGCAGTTTTTCGGACAGGAGGAGCGAGCAGTACTTC. Its translation: CASSFSDRRSEQYF.

J is TRBJ2-7 and V is TRBV10-3; 9 positions match TRBD2. After removal of 6 bases from V and 1 base from J, the junction contained 13 bases not matched to a gene. CDR1 is ENHRY and CDR2 is SYGVKD in the germline V gene. This CDR3 is built from 17 residues. This chain's CDR3 is CAISATSGLNQSYEQYF. The CDR3 coding sequence is TGTGCCATCAGCGCGACTAGCGGCCTAAACCAATCCTACGAGCAGTACTTC.

The chain combines TRBV7-8 with TRBJ1-2; D is perhaps TRBD1 (5 bases). The CDR3 length is 17 residues. The V end lost 5 bases, the J end lost 4 bases, and 23 bases lay between the germline ends. Germline CDR1 is SGHVS and CDR2 is FQNEAQ. In DNA, the CDR3 is TGTGCCAGCAGCCAAGCTACGGGACGGCAAACGATCTATGGCTACACCTTC. This codes for CASSQATGRQTIYGYTF.

The rearrangement links TRBV20-1 to TRBJ2-7, with D perhaps assigned TRBD1 or TRBD2 (5 bases each). Germline V gene sequence: CDR1 DFQATT, CDR2 SNEGSKA (reference sequence). CDR3 length equals 13 residues. V was clipped by 5 bases and J by 1 base, with 12 bases between them. The CDR3 bases are TGCAGTGCTGTAAGGGACGGATCCTACGAGCAGTACTTC. Protein product: CSAVRDGSYEQYF.

This chain connects TRBV6-5 to TRBJ2-5; no clear D gene. The CDR3 has 16 amino acids. Trimming left V 4 bases short and J 5 bases short, with 20 bases between. Germline V gene sequence: CDR1 MNHEY, CDR2 SVGAGI. The CDR3 protein is CASSSTPQSQSETQYF. CDR3 DNA sequence: TGTGCCAGCAGTTCGACCCCCCAGTCGCAATCGGAGACCCAGTACTTC.

V usage is TRBV6-6 and J usage is TRBJ2-5; tentatively, D is TRBD1 (6 bases). This CDR3 is built from 16 residues. Per germline, CDR1 MNHNY and CDR2 SVGAGI (reference sequence). V gave up 0 bases and J gave up 4 bases, with 15 bases separating them. In DNA, the CDR3 is TGTGCCAGCAGTTACTCGAAAGGGGGTTTAGTAGAGACCCAGTACTTC. Residues: CASSYSKGGLVETQYF.

The J gene is TRBJ2-7, the V gene TRBV2; D not resolved. V lost 7 bases to trimming and J lost 1 base, with 11 bases between them. The germline CDR1 and CDR2 sequences are SNHLY and FYNNEI. This CDR3 region has 13 residues. CDR3 bases: TGTGCCAGCATGCCATATTCGTCCTACGAGCAGTACTTC. Translated: CASMPYSSYEQYF. The whole variable domain, filled in from reference TRBV2 and TRBJ2-7, reads EPEVTQTPSHQVTQMGQEVILRCVPISNHLYFYWYRQILGQKVEFLVSFYNNEISEKSEIFDDQFSVERPDGSNFTLKIRSTKLEDSAMYFCASMPYSSYEQYFGPGTRLTVT.